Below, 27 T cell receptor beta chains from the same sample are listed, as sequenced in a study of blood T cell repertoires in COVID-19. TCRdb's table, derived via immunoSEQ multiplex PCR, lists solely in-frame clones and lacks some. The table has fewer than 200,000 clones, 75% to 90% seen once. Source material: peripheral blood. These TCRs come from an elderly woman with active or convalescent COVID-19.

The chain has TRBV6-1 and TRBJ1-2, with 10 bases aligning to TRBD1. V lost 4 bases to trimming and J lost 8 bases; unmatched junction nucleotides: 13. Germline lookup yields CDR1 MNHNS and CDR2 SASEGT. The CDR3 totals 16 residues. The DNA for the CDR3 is TGTGCCAGCAGTGCTGATACTCTGACAGGGGGCAAAGGCTACACCTTC. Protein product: CASSADTLTGGKGYTF.

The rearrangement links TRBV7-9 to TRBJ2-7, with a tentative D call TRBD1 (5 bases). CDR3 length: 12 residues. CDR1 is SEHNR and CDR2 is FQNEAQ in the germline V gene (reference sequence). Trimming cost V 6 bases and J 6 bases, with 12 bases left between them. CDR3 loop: CASRADRGEQYF. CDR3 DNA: TGTGCCAGCAGGGCAGACAGAGGCGAGCAGTACTTC.

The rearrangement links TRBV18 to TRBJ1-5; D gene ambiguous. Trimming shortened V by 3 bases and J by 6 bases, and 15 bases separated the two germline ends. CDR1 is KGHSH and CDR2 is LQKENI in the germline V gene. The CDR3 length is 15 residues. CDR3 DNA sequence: TGTGCCAGCTCACCGGGTTCTTCTCCGGGTCAGCCCCAGCATTTT. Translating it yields CASSPGSSPGQPQHF.

The CDR3 coding sequence is TGTGCCATCAAAGGGGACAGCAACTATGGCTACACCTTC. Residues: CAIKGDSNYGYTF. The J gene is TRBJ1-2, the V gene TRBV10-3, with TRBD1 matching over 7 bases. V shed 7 bases, J shed 2 bases, and the junction held 4 bases outside the gene matches. From germline, CDR1 is ENHRY and CDR2 SYGVKD. The CDR3 consists of 13 residues.

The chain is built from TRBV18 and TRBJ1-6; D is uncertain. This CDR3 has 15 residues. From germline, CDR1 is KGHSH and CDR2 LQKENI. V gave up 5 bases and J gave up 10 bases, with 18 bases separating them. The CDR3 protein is CASSYPSDGRSPLHF. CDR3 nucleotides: TGTGCCAGCTCATACCCATCGGACGGGAGGTCACCCCTCCACTTT.

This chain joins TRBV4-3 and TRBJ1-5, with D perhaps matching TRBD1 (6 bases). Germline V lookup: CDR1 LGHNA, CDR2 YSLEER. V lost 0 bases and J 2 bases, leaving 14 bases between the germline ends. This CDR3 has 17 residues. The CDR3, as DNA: TGCGCCAGCAGCCAAGAATATTCAGGGGCTGGCAATCAGCCCCAGCATTTT. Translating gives CASSQEYSGAGNQPQHF.

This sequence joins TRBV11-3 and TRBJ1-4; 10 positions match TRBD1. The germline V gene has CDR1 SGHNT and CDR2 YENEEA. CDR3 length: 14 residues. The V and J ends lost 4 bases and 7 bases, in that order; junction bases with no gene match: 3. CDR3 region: CASSSGTGAEKLFF. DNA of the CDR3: TGTGCCAGCAGCTCCGGGACAGGGGCTGAAAAACTGTTTTTT. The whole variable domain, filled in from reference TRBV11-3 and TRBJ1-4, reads EAGVVQSPRYKIIEKKQPVAFWCNPISGHNTLYWYLQNLGQGPELLIRYENEEAVDDSQLPKDRFSAERLKGVDSTLKIQPAELGDSAVYLCASSSGTGAEKLFFGSGTQLSVL.

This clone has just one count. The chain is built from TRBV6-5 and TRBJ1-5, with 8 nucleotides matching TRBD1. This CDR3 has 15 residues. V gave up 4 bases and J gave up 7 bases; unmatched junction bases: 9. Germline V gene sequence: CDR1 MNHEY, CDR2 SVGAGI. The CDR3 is CASSSDRGRGQPQHF. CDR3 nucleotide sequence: TGTGCCAGCAGTTCCGACAGGGGACGGGGCCAGCCCCAGCATTTT.

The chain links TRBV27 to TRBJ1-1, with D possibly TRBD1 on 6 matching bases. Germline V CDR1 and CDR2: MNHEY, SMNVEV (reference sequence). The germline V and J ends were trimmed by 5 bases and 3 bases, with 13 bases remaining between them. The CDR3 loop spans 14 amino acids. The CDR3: CASSTRRGDTEAFF. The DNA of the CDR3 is TGTGCCAGCAGTACCCGCAGGGGAGACACTGAAGCTTTCTTT.

The CDR3 DNA sequence: TGTGCCAGTAGCCCCGACAGGGTCGTATTGAACACTGAAGCTTTCTTT. It codes for CASSPDRVVLNTEAFF. This chain joins TRBV19 and TRBJ1-1, with 7 bases fitting TRBD1. The CDR3 runs to 16 residues. The junction had 10 bases not matched to a gene; V was cut back by 6 bases and J by 0 bases. Germline CDR1 reads LNHDA; CDR2 reads SQIVND (reference sequence).

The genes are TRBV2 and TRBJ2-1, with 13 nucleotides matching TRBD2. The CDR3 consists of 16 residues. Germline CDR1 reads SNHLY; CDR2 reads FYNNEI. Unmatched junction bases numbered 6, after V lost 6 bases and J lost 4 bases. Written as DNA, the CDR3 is TGTGCCAGCAGAGGACTAGCGGGGGCCCCTTACAATGAGCAGTTCTTC. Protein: CASRGLAGAPYNEQFF.

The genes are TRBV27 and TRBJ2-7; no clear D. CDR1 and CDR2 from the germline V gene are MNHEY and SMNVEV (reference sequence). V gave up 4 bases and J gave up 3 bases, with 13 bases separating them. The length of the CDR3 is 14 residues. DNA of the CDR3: TGTGCCAGCAGTTCAGGTGGCCTCCTCTACGAGCAGTACTTC. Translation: CASSSGGLLYEQYF.

Here the CDR3 DNA reads TGCGCCAGCAGTGAAGCTGGAGAATTAGCCAAAAACATTCAGTACTTC. Translated, it gives CASSEAGELAKNIQYF. The rearrangement links TRBV10-1 to TRBJ2-4, with D uncertain. The CDR3 loop spans 16 amino acids. V lost 3 bases and J 0 bases, leaving 12 bases between the germline ends. Germline CDR1 WNHNN, CDR2 SYGVQD (reference sequence).

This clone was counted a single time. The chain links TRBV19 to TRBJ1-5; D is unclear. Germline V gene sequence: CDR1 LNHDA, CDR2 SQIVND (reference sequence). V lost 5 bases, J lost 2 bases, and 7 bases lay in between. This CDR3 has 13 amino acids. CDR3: CASSPQGNQPQHF. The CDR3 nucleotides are TGTGCCAGTAGTCCCCAGGGCAATCAGCCCCAGCATTTT.

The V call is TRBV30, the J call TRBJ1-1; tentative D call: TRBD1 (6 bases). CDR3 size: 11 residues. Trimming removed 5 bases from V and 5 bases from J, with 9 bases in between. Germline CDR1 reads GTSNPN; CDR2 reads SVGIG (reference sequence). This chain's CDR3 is CAWGRGTEAFF. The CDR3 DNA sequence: TGTGCCTGGGGCAGGGGAACTGAAGCTTTCTTT.

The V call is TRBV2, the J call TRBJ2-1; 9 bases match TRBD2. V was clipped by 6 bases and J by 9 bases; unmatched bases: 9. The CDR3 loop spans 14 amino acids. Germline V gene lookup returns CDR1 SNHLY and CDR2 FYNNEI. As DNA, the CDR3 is TGTGCCAGCAGACGGGTGGCTAGCGGGGCTGAGCAGTTCTTC. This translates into CASRRVASGAEQFF.

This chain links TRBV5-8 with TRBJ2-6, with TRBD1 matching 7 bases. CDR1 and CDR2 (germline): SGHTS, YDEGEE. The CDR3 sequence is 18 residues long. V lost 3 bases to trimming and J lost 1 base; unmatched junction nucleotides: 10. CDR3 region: CASSSTTGWSSGANVLTF. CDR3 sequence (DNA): TGTGCCAGCAGCTCGACGACAGGGTGGTCGTCTGGGGCCAACGTCCTGACTTTC.

The CDR3 DNA sequence: TGTGCCAGCAGATCGGGGGGGCGGGAGACCCAGTACTTC. This codes for CASRSGGRETQYF. The rearrangement joins TRBV27 to TRBJ2-5, with 8 positions matching TRBD2. This CDR3 comprises 13 residues. V trimming: 6 bases; J trimming: 5 bases; junction bases outside the gene matches: 5. The V gene's germline CDR1 is MNHEY and CDR2 SMNVEV (reference sequence).

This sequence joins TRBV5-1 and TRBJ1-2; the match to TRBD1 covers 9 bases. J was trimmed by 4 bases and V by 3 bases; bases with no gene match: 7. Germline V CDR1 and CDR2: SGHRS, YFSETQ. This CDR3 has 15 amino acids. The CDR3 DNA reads TGCGCCAGCAGCTCGGGACAGGGAGTCGGCTATGGCTACACCTTC. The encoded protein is CASSSGQGVGYGYTF.

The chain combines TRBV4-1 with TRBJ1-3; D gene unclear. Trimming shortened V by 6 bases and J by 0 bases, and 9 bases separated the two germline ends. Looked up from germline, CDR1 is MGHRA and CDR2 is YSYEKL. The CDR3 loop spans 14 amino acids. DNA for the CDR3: TGCGCCAGCAGTCCGACGGGCTCTGGAAACACCATATATTTT. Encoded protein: CASSPTGSGNTIYF.

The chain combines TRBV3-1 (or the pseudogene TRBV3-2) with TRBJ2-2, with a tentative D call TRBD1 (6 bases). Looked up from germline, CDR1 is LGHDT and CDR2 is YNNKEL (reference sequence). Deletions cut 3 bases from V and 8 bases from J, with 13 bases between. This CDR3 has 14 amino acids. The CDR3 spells CASSHLGQQGELFF. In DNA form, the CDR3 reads TGTGCCAGCAGCCACTTAGGACAGCAAGGGGAGCTGTTTTTT.

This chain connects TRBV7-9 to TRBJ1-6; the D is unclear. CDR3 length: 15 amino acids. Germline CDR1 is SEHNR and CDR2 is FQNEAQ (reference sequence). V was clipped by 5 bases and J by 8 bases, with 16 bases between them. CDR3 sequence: CASSPMRLLDSPLHF. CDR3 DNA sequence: TGTGCCAGCAGCCCGATGCGCTTATTAGATTCACCCCTCCACTTT.

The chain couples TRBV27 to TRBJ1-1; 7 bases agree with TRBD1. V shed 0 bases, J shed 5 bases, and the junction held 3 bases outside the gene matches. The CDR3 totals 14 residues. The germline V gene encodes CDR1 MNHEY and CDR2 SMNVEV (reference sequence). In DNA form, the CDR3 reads TGTGCCAGCAGTTTATCAGGGGGCGGGACTGAAGCTTTCTTT. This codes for CASSLSGGGTEAFF.

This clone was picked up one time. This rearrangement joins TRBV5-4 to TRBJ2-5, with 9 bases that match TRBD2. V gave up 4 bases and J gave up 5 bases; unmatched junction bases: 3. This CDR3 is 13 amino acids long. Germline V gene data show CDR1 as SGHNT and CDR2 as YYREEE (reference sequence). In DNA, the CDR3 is TGTGCCAGCAGCCCCGCGGGGGGGGAGACCCAGTACTTC. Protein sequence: CASSPAGGETQYF.

CDR3 in DNA: TGTGCCAGCAGCTTGGCGGGACGGTCTAATGAAAAACTGTTTTTT. This translates into CASSLAGRSNEKLFF. The gene calls are TRBV7-9 and TRBJ1-4, with a tentative D call TRBD1 (5 bases). The length of the CDR3 is 15 residues. The germline V gene encodes CDR1 SEHNR and CDR2 FQNEAQ (reference sequence). The V end was cut by 3 bases, the J end by 3 bases, with 11 bases between. The full variable domain, in which reference TRBV7-9 and TRBJ1-4 provide the parts outside the CDR3, is DTGVSQNPRHKITKRGQNVTFRCDPISEHNRLYWYRQTLGQGPEFLTYFQNEAQLEKSRLLSDRFSAERPKGSFSTLEIQRTEQGDSAMYLCASSLAGRSNEKLFFGSGTQLSVL.

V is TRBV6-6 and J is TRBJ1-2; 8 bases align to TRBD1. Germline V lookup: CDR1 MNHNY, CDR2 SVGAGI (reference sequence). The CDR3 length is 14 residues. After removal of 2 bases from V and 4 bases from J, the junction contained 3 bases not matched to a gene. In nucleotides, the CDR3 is TGTGCCAGCAGTTACAGGACAGGGAGCTATGGCTACACCTTC. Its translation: CASSYRTGSYGYTF.

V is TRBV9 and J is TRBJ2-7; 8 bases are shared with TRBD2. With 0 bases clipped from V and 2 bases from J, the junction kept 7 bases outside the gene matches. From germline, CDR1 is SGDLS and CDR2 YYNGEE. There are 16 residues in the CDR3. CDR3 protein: CASSVGAGGPTYEQYF. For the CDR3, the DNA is TGTGCCAGCAGCGTAGGGGCGGGGGGCCCCACCTACGAGCAGTACTTC.